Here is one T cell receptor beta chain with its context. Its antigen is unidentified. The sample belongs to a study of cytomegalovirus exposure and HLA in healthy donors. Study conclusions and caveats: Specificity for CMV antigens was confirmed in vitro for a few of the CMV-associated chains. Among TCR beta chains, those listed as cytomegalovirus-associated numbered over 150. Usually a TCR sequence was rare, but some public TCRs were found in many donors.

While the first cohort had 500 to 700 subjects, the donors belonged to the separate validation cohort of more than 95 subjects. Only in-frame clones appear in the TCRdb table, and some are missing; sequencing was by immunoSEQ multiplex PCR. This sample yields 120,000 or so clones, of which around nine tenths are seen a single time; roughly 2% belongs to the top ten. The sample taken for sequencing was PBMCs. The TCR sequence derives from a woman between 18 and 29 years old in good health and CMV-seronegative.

The CDR3 sequence: CASSLPGEQYF. CDR3 nucleotides: TGTGCCAGCAGTCTTCCGGGTGAGCAGTACTTC. The chain employs TRBV28 and TRBJ2-7; no clear D gene. The germline V gene encodes CDR1 MDHEN and CDR2 SYDVKM. CDR3 length: 11 amino acids. V was trimmed by 5 bases and J by 7 bases, leaving 9 bases between them.